The clone carrying this TCR beta chain was seen many times. The antigen is not known. These data belong to a study of T cell repertoires in cytomegalovirus infection. As for the study in general: Evidence of both CMV infection and a matching HLA type came from public TCR beta signatures.

TCRdb fed the reads into MiXCR, producing one record per CDR3 protein. The sample includes about 490,000 distinct CDR3 sequences, roughly 10% seen only once; the top ten take roughly 10%. Findings of the study overall: Accumulated public TCR beta family frequency recognized individuals carrying CMV together with the relevant HLA.

The sequence derives from a human donor in good health (CMV status not recorded). Some clones in this sample may be carry-over from other donors' samples. Sequencing was performed on PBMCs.

The CDR3 region is CASSPQGKSPGNTIYF. The CDR3 DNA sequence: TGCGCCAGCAGCCCCCAGGGGAAGTCCCCTGGAAACACCATATATTTT. The chain has TRBV4-1 and TRBJ1-3; D is possibly TRBD1 (6 bases). CDR1 and CDR2 from the germline V gene are MGHRA and YSYEKL. V dropped 4 bases and J dropped 2 bases, with 15 bases sitting between them. CDR3 size: 16 residues.